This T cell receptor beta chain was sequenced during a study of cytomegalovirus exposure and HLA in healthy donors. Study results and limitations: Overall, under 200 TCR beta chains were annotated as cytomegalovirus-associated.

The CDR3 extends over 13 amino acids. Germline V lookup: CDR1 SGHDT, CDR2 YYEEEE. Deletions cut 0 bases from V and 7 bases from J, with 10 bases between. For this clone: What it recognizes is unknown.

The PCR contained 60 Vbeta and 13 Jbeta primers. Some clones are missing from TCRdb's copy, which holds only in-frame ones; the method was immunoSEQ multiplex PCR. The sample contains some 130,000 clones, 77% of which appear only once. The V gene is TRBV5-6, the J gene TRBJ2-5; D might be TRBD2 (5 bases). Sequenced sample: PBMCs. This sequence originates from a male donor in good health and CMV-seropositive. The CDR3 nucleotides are TGTGCCAGCAGCTTGGCCGGGGTGGCGACCCAGTACTTC. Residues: CASSLAGVATQYF. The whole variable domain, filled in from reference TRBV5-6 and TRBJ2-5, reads DAGVTQSPTHLIKTRGQQVTLRCSPKSGHDTVSWYQQALGQGPQFIFQYYEEEERQRGNFPDRFSGHQFPNYSSELNVNALLLGDSALYLCASSLAGVATQYFGPGTRLLVL.